This TCR beta chain was documented in a study of Ad26.COV2.S vaccination and SARS-CoV-2 variants. Looking at the study overall: Participant was drawn from the COV1001 Ad26.COV2.S trial arm. Intramuscular Ad26.COV2.S doses were given once or twice, 56 days apart.

Libraries were prepared by immunoSEQ multiplex PCR; TCRdb keeps only in-frame clonotypes and omits some of them. Among some 640,000 clones, approximately 88% were seen once, and the ten largest hold about 1.5%. Study-wide results and caveats: It was reported that spike-specific CD8+ and CD4+ T cell responses were substantially broad after vaccination. Analytic work on TCR breadth and depth might have understated the full extent of total T cell responses.

This clone was counted only a few times. The antigen remains undetermined. The treatment here: about 20 received Ad26.COV2.S at low or high dose, single or two shots; about 5 received placebo; per-sample allocation not given. The samples date from day 63 after the first vaccine or placebo injection. V lost 10 bases and J lost 2, with 18 bases in between. Germline assignment: CDR1 MNHEY and CDR2 SMNVEV (reference sequence). The CDR3 extends over 14 amino acids. The input for sequencing was peripheral blood, taken in a trial of Ad26.COV2.S vaccine versus placebo. The clonotype comes from a person between 18 and 65 years old who received the Ad26.COV2.S COVID-19 vaccine or a placebo. The chain employs TRBV27 and TRBJ2-7; no clear D. The CDR3 reads CATLPSESPYEQYF. As DNA, the CDR3 is TGTGCCACTCTCCCCTCGGAATCCCCCTACGAGCAGTACTTC.